This T cell receptor (beta chain) was sequenced in a study of CD8 T cells in Susac syndrome. The multiple sclerosis controls were treatment-naive patients affected by stable or active relapsing-remitting disease. An amount of RNA that ranged from 0.5 to 1 ug was reverse transcribed with random hexamers. TCRdb used MiXCR to reprocess the immunoSEQ multiplex PCR reads, holding one entry per CDR3 protein. The sample consists of around 130,000 distinct CDR3 sequences, roughly 89% of them appearing once. This clonotype was obtained from a human donor with multiple sclerosis. Sequencing was performed on CD8+ T cells from PBMCs.

CDR3 sequence: CASSFNRDRVFEQFF. CDR3 sequence (DNA): TGTGCCAGCAGCTTCAACCGGGACAGGGTCTTCGAGCAGTTCTTC. The chain couples TRBV7-6 to TRBJ2-1, with 9 bases that match TRBD1. Unmatched junction bases numbered 10, after V lost 3 bases and J lost 10 bases. In germline, CDR1 is SGHVS, CDR2 FNYEAQ. The CDR3 consists of 15 residues.